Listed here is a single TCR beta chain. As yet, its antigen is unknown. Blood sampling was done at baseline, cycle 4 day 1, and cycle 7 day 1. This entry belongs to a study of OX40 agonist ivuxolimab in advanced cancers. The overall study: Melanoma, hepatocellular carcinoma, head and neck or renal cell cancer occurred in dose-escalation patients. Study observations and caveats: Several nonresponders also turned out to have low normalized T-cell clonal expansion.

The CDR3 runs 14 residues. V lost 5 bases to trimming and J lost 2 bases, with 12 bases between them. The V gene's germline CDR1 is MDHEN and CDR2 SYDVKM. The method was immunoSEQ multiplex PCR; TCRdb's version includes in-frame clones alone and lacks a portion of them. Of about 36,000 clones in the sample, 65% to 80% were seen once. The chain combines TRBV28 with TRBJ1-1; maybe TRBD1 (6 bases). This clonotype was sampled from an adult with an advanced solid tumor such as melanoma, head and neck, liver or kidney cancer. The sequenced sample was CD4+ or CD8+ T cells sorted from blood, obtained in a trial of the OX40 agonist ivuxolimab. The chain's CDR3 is CASSGTKRNTEAFF. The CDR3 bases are TGTGCCAGCAGTGGGACAAAGAGAAACACTGAAGCTTTCTTT.